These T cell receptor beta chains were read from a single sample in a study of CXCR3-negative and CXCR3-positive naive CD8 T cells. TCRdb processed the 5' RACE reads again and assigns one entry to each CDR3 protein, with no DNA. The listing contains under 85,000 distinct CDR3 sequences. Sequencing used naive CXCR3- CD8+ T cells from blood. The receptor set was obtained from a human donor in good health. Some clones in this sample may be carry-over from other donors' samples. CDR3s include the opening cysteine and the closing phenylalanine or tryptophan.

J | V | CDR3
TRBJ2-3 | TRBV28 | CASSRHSGRAGEQYF
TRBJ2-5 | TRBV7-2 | CASSLPPQETQYF
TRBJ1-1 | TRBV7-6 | CASSLAVRDREGSTEAFF
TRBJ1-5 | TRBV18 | CASSPRGASSPNQPQHF
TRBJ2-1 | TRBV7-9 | CASSLGLDEQFF
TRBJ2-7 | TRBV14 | CASSQDRARRGSSYEQYF
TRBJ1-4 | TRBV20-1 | CSARDTDENEKLFF
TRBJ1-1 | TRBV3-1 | CASSQGIGANTEAFF
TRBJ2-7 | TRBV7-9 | CASSAPTGRYEQYF
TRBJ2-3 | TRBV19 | CASSVSAFSTDTQYF
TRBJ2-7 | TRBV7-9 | CASRQGTYEQYF
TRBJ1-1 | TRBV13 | CASSSGVFEAFF
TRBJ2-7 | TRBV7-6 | CASSLAVADTKGEQYF
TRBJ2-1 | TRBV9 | CASSAPTGFNEQFF
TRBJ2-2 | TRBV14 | CASSRDWGSATTGELFF
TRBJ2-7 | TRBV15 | CATRLSRQGPYEQYF
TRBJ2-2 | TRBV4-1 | CASSHGTGVVLTGELFF
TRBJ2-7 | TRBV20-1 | CSARQARRVTYEQYF
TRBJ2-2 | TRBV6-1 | CASSERRQTTGELFF
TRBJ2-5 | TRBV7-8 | CASSLTARIKETQYF
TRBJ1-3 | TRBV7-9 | CASSLGLTGIGNTIYF
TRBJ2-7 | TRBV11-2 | CASSLIPGLAASYEQYF
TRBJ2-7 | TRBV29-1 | CSVEPSGSNEQYF
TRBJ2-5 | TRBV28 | CASPPSKVGVWQETQYF
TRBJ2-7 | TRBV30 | CAWGDRTFYEQYF
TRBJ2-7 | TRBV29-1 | CSVEVPSGGPYEQYF
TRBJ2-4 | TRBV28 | CASSWRGLAKNIQYF
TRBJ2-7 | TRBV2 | CASSEIWARDEQYF
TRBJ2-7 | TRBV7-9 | CASSSGVRSYEQYF
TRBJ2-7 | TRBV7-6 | CASSPAFQGALSEQYF
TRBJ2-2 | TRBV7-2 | CASSLALEGQGWTGELFF